This TCR beta chain was documented in a study of beta chain features in type 1 diabetes (dated by TCRdb to 2017 to 2018). Regarding the study in general: Mean age, gender distribution, total cell number and subset yield did not differ between patients and healthy donors. A total of 90 million to 130 million sorted cells were examined across all samples, and a strong correlation was observed between cell number per subset and RNA yield. The study compared the TCRB repertoires of sorted circulating CD4+ T cell subsets in recently diagnosed type 1 diabetes patients with those in matched healthy donors. Naive and central memory subsets were obtained from all 28 donors, but regulatory and stem cell-like memory subsets were isolated from only 8 patients and roughly 8 healthy donors. Study-wide conclusions, independent of this receptor: At VDJ recombination sites, type 1 diabetes patients had fewer insertions and more deleted nucleotides, which implies abnormalities in thymic rearrangement. Only small numbers of individuals were included in the HLA sub-analyses, which left unresolved whether HLA type had any influence on TCRB rearrangement. PCR might favor shorter templates, but patient and control samples were amplified and corrected together, so any skew would affect both groups equally. In all four CD4+ subsets, TCRB CDR3 length was moderately but significantly shorter in type 1 diabetes patients. Naive, central memory and regulatory TCRB repertoires appeared to be more similar among patients than among healthy donors. Because cDNA was sequenced instead of genomic DNA, activated cells with high expression could be over-represented, although the groups did not differ in activation or CD3 levels.

The germline V gene encodes CDR1 SGHNT and CDR2 YENEEA. Inclusive of the bounding cysteine and phenylalanine, the CDR3 is 13 residues long. Only the CDR3 region is kept as DNA, spanning 39 bases read in frame from base 1. Trimming at the junction amounts to 2 bases on V and 4 bases on J, and the germline ends lie 7 bases apart. A few counts support this clone. Its antigen remains unidentified. The sample holds no much larger clone one base away, and base qualities are not on file. Each donor gave one peripheral blood draw, averaging approximately 0.12 L, which was collected into heparinised tubes. A BD FACSAria II was used to sort naive, central memory, regulatory and stem cell-like memory CD4+ T cells with a panel that included CD45RO, CCR7, CD25, CD127, CD95 and CD27. Purity was above 95% for every sorted population. PBMCs were isolated right away by Lymphoprep density gradient centrifugation and were stained directly, without culture. So that batch effects would be minimized, each experiment stained and sorted samples in pairs, pairing one healthy donor with one patient.

All of the isolated RNA was reverse transcribed with the High Capacity cDNA Reverse Transcription Kit, so expressed TCRB transcripts were sequenced. Deep immunoSEQ sequencing was applied to naive, central memory and regulatory T cell samples, giving an average of about 3.4 million total reads per sample. After sorted cells were lysed in RLT buffer, RNA was extracted with DNase-treated RNeasy Micro or Mini kits, with the choice depending on cell number. Each cell subset was processed separately to prevent cross-contamination, with patient and healthy donor samples processed together. TCRB sequences were amplified from cDNA with the immunoSEQ multiplex PCR, producing 87-bp fragments spanning the CDR3 region. The amplicons were sequenced using the Illumina HiSeq platform. For the original study's pipeline: PCR bias was corrected computationally using synthetic template baselines, and reads within Hamming distance 2 were collapsed, with unmergeable singletons discarded. By aligning reads against IMGT, V, D and J genes, CDR3 length, and insertions or deletions at six rearrangement sites were assigned. Within each subset, clonotype counts were normalized to sorted cell number, after which true diversity and Gini coefficients were computed with the tcR R package. The overlap coefficient, calculated on TCRB nucleotide sequences, was used to quantify repertoire sharing. Out-of-frame TCRB sequences from naive cells were analyzed as a proxy for the pre-selection repertoire. Drawn from immuneACCESS, this table holds only the in-frame rearrangements with V and J called that TCRdb kept. Clones are partly lost; checked studies trace under half to an unresolved V gene and leave the rest unexplained. That table gives V, J and clone size, and the DNA gave D and trimming. For this sample there are under 900,000 clones; about 17% appear just once. The top ten clones comprise about 0.02% of the sample.

This TCR was recovered from a woman between 18 and 29 years old in good health. This chain joins TRBV11-3 to TRBJ2-3; the D gene cannot be resolved reliably. Sequencing used naive CD4+ T cells from blood. The cell subset or site label for this specimen denotes: true naive CD4+ T cells. The DNA sequence follows: TGTGCCAGCAGCTTAACGGGCTCAGATACGCAGTATTTT. It codes for CASSLTGSDTQYF. When the CDR3 is completed using the reference TRBV11-3 and TRBJ2-3 genes on either side, the full variable domain is EAGVVQSPRYKIIEKKQPVAFWCNPISGHNTLYWYLQNLGQGPELLIRYENEEAVDDSQLPKDRFSAERLKGVDSTLKIQPAELGDSAVYLCASSLTGSDTQYFGPGTRLTVL.